These 11 T cell receptor beta chains were sequenced from one sample in a study of CD8+ T cells in alopecia areata. Extracted RNA was reverse transcribed into cDNA, the sequencing template. The assay was immunoSEQ multiplex PCR, and TCRdb's table has in-frame clones only and misses some. The sample includes 120,000 to 150,000 clones, around 47% of them seen just once. Sequenced: CD4+ T cells sorted from blood. These receptors all come from a human donor with alopecia areata.

As concerns this clone: The same CDR3 also results from other DNA sequences found in this sample. The rearrangement joins TRBV29-1 to TRBJ2-5; the match to TRBD1 covers 9 bases. CDR1 SQVTM and CDR2 ANQGSEA come from the germline V gene. This CDR3 has 13 amino acids. The V and J ends lost 6 bases and 1 base, in that order; junction bases with no gene match: 3. The CDR3: CSVDRGAQETQYF. DNA for the CDR3: TGCAGCGTAGACAGGGGGGCCCAAGAGACCCAGTACTTC. Together with reference TRBV29-1 and TRBJ2-5, the CDR3 gives the full variable domain: SAVISQKPSRDICQRGTSLTIQCQVDSQVTMMFWYRQQPGQSLTLIATANQGSEATYESGFVIDKFPISRPNLTFSTLTVSNMSPEDSSIYLCSVDRGAQETQYFGPGTRLLVL.

The V and J genes are TRBV29-1 and TRBJ2-5, with a possible D match to TRBD2 (5 bases). The germline V gene has CDR1 SQVTM and CDR2 ANQGSEA. This CDR3 contains 12 residues. V was pared by 2 bases and J by 2 bases, with 6 bases between. The DNA for the CDR3 is TGCAGCGTTGAACTAGCACAAGAGACCCAGTACTTC. Protein product: CSVELAQETQYF.

The chain is built from TRBV4-1 and TRBJ2-4, with 8 bases matching TRBD1. Trimming cost V 4 bases and J 2 bases; bases outside gene matches: 10. From germline, CDR1 is MGHRA and CDR2 YSYEKL. The CDR3 runs to 17 residues. The CDR3 sequence is CASSRTGTGASKNIQYF. CDR3 DNA: TGCGCCAGCAGCCGCACCGGGACAGGCGCGTCCAAAAACATTCAGTACTTC.

This clone has more than one count but fewer than ten. The genes are TRBV14 and TRBJ2-1; unclear D gene. Between the trimmed V and J ends, which lost 1 base and 6 bases, there was a span of 13 bases. CDR3 length equals 15 residues. Germline V gene lookup returns CDR1 SGHDN and CDR2 FVKESK. The CDR3 DNA follows: TGTGCCAGCAGCCAAGTTGGACGGGTAAGCAATGAGCAGTTCTTC. It is translated as CASSQVGRVSNEQFF.

In its sample, this clone was seen many times. A read error may produce the germline difference seen at one junction end. The rearrangement links TRBV29-1 to TRBJ2-7; 10 bases line up with TRBD2. Germline CDR1 is SQVTM and CDR2 is ANQGSEA. The CDR3 is made up of 13 amino acids. CDR3 loop: CSVSGRASHEQYF. The CDR3 DNA is TGCAGCGTCAGCGGGAGGGCCTCCCACGAGCAGTACTTC.

As concerns this clone: One junction end does not reproduce the germline sequence, and a read error may be involved. CDR3 protein: CANSLLGATAKNIQYF. CDR3 nucleotide sequence: TGTGCCAACAGTTTACTGGGGGCGACGGCCAAAAACATTCAGTACTTC. The chain carries TRBV27 and TRBJ2-4; maybe TRBD1 (6 bases). The germline V gene encodes CDR1 MNHEY and CDR2 SMNVEV (reference sequence). This CDR3 has 16 amino acids.

This chain joins TRBV2 and TRBJ1-2; D is uncertain. This CDR3 has 14 residues. In germline, CDR1 is SNHLY, CDR2 FYNNEI. The germline V and J ends were trimmed by 7 bases and 5 bases, with 17 bases remaining between them. The CDR3 loop reads CASTSSPAGYGYTF. The CDR3 DNA sequence: TGTGCCAGCACCTCATCCCCGGCGGGTTATGGCTACACCTTC. Combining the CDR3 with reference TRBV2 and TRBJ1-2 gives the whole variable domain EPEVTQTPSHQVTQMGQEVILRCVPISNHLYFYWYRQILGQKVEFLVSFYNNEISEKSEIFDDQFSVERPDGSNFTLKIRSTKLEDSAMYFCASTSSPAGYGYTFGSGTRLTVV.

The chain employs TRBV15 and TRBJ2-3; D is uncertain. The CDR3 runs 12 residues. Trimming stripped 1 base from V and 11 bases from J, with 10 bases between. Germline V gene lookup returns CDR1 LNHNV and CDR2 YYDKDF (reference sequence). The CDR3 reads CATSRGIDKQYF. The CDR3 DNA reads TGTGCCACCAGCAGAGGTATAGACAAGCAGTATTTT.

V and J are TRBV25-1 and TRBJ2-7; 7 bases match TRBD1. The CDR3 consists of 18 residues. With 4 bases clipped from V and 4 bases from J, the junction kept 19 bases outside the gene matches. Germline V gene lookup returns CDR1 MGHDK and CDR2 SYGVNS. CDR3 sequence (DNA): TGTGCCAGCAGTGCCCAGACTCCGCATACAGGGGTTGTGTACGAGCAGTACTTC. Translated, it gives CASSAQTPHTGVVYEQYF.

This clone was detected only a few times. The CDR3 is CATPLREGADTQYF. CDR3 in DNA: TGTGCCACCCCATTGCGGGAGGGCGCAGATACGCAGTATTTT. The chain links TRBV2 to TRBJ2-3; 9 bases map to TRBD2. V lost 10 bases to trimming and J lost 4 bases; unmatched junction nucleotides: 9. Germline V gene data show CDR1 as SNHLY and CDR2 as FYNNEI. The CDR3 length is 14 residues.

This clone was detected only a few times. The chain recombines TRBV7-3 with TRBJ2-3, with TRBD2 matching 7 bases. Looked up from germline, CDR1 is SGHTA and CDR2 is FQGTGA. The ends lost 5 bases at V and 1 base at J; junction bases unmatched: 6. This CDR3 is built from 15 residues. CDR3 region: CASSPRLAGTDTQYF. For the CDR3, the DNA is TGTGCCAGCAGCCCTAGGCTAGCGGGCACAGATACGCAGTATTTT.